The 28 T cell receptor beta chains below come from one sample, sequenced in a study of blood T cells in healthy people across ages. It was with a sample-barcoded 5' primer and a J-beta primer mix that a second PCR of roughly 7 to 12 cycles was run. TCRdb redid the calling of the 5' RACE reads with MiXCR, one entry per CDR3 protein. The profile shows about 1.5 million distinct CDR3 sequences, about 45% of them singletons. The source material was blood. Receptor source: a woman aged 18-30 years in good health.

The chain couples TRBV29-1 to TRBJ2-3; 10 bases are shared with TRBD2. The V gene's germline CDR1 is SQVTM and CDR2 ANQGSEA. V shed 7 bases, J shed 0 bases, and the junction held 7 bases outside the gene matches. The CDR3 is 15 residues long. The CDR3 loop reads CSGLLGLASTDTQYF. The DNA of the CDR3 is TGCAGCGGACTCCTGGGACTAGCGAGCACAGATACGCAGTATTTT.

As DNA, the CDR3 is TGCGCCAGCAGCCAAGATACGGAAAGGCAGTATTTT. This translates into CASSQDTERQYF. The chain couples TRBV4-3 to TRBJ2-3; unclear D gene. CDR1 LGHNA and CDR2 YSLEER come from the germline V gene. The CDR3 runs 12 residues. V lost 0 bases to trimming and J lost 11 bases, with 9 bases between them.

This clonotype showed up just a few times. The CDR3 region has the DNA TGTGCCAGCAGCTTAATGATAAACCAAGAGACCCAGTACTTC. Translated: CASSLMINQETQYF. The chain links TRBV7-2 to TRBJ2-5; D gene unclear. Germline V gene data show CDR1 as SGHTA and CDR2 as FQGNSA. The germline V and J ends were trimmed by 2 bases and 0 bases, with 7 bases remaining between them. CDR3 length equals 14 residues.

V and J are TRBV10-3 and TRBJ2-3, with TRBD2 matching over 7 bases. Germline V gene data show CDR1 as ENHRY and CDR2 as SYGVKD. J lost 4 bases, V lost 6 bases, and 4 bases had no gene match. The CDR3 consists of 13 residues. This chain's CDR3 is CAISGLGSDTQYF. The CDR3 DNA follows: TGTGCCATCAGCGGACTAGGCTCAGATACGCAGTATTTT.

This clonotype was recorded a few times. V usage is TRBV7-2 and J usage is TRBJ1-1; no clear D gene. The CDR3 is 14 residues long. Germline CDR1 and CDR2: SGHTA and FQGNSA. The V gene lost 0 bases and the J gene lost 5 bases, with 10 bases spanning the gap. The CDR3 DNA is TGTGCCAGCAGCTTAGCAGGGAAAAGGACTGAAGCTTTCTTT. Its protein product is CASSLAGKRTEAFF.

The chain recombines TRBV4-2 with TRBJ1-2; no clear D. Germline V lookup: CDR1 LGHNA, CDR2 YNFKEQ. The germline V and J ends were trimmed by 0 bases and 2 bases, with 7 bases remaining between them. The CDR3 sequence is 14 residues long. The CDR3 loop is CASSQDWQNYGYTF. The CDR3 region has the DNA TGTGCCAGCAGCCAAGATTGGCAGAACTATGGCTACACCTTC.

This clonotype appeared many times. The V gene is TRBV7-2, the J gene TRBJ2-1; 7 bases are a match to TRBD2. The CDR3 is made up of 14 amino acids. Trimming removed 5 bases from V and 3 bases from J; junction bases left unmatched: 4. Looked up from germline, CDR1 is SGHTA and CDR2 is FQGNSA. The CDR3 region is CASSNSGNYNEQFF. The CDR3 DNA sequence: TGTGCCAGCAGCAACAGCGGGAACTACAATGAGCAGTTCTTC.

This chain joins TRBV6-5 and TRBJ1-1, with D maybe TRBD1 (6 bases). The CDR3 totals 15 residues. Deletions cut 6 bases from V and 1 base from J, with 15 bases between. The germline gives CDR1 MNHEY, CDR2 SVGAGI. The CDR3 bases are TGTGCCAGCAGCCCAAGACAGGCAGCGAACACTGAAGCTTTCTTT. Its protein product is CASSPRQAANTEAFF.

The V and J genes are TRBV27 and TRBJ1-2, with D perhaps TRBD1 (5 bases). Per germline, CDR1 MNHEY and CDR2 SMNVEV (reference sequence). The V end was cut by 5 bases, the J end by 0 bases, with 13 bases between. The CDR3 is made up of 15 amino acids. This chain's CDR3 is CASSPRQPSNYGYTF. DNA for the CDR3: TGTGCCAGCAGTCCAAGACAGCCATCTAACTATGGCTACACCTTC.

The gene calls are TRBV6-1 and TRBJ1-5, with D hard to call. Looked up from germline, CDR1 is MNHNS and CDR2 is SASEGT. Trimming took 6 bases from V and 6 from J, leaving 12 bases between them. The length of the CDR3 is 13 residues. The CDR3 loop reads CASRGFVGQPQHF. The DNA for the CDR3 is TGTGCCAGCAGGGGATTTGTAGGTCAGCCCCAGCATTTT.

This clonotype was detected once. The chain carries TRBV5-6 and TRBJ2-4; possibly TRBD1 for D (5 bases). TRBJ2-7 explains the end of the DNA better; the J call may be wrong. From germline, CDR1 is SGHDT and CDR2 YYEEEE. The CDR3 has 16 residues. The CDR3 loop is CASSARSMGRAHEQYF. CDR3 nucleotides: TGTGCCAGCAGCGCCAGGAGTATGGGCAGGGCCCACGAGCAGTACTTC.

For the CDR3, the DNA is TGCGCCAGCAGCCTCAAACAGGATTCTGGGGGAAACACCATATATTTT. Translated: CASSLKQDSGGNTIYF. The chain uses TRBV5-1 and TRBJ1-3, with D perhaps TRBD1 (5 bases). There are 16 residues in the CDR3. CDR1 and CDR2 from the germline V gene are SGHRS and YFSETQ. With 4 bases removed from V and 4 bases from J, the gap between germline ends came to 18 bases.

V gene TRBV7-3 combines with J gene TRBJ2-7; no clear D gene. V was pared by 5 bases and J by 7 bases, with 24 bases between. Germline V gene data show CDR1 as SGHTA and CDR2 as FQGTGA. CDR3 length equals 16 residues. The DNA for the CDR3 is TGTGCCAGCAGCCCCTTGCCAGTCCGTTCCTACAATGAGCAGTACTTC. It codes for CASSPLPVRSYNEQYF.

This chain joins TRBV12-3 or TRBV12-4 and TRBJ2-5; D unclear. V shed 2 bases and J shed 2 bases, with 12 bases lying between them. The CDR3 is made up of 15 amino acids. The CDR3 DNA follows: TGTGCCAGCAGTTTATTGGATTTGAGGCAAGAGACCCAGTACTTC. Its translation: CASSLLDLRQETQYF.

V usage is TRBV5-1 and J usage is TRBJ2-1; 8 bases are shared with TRBD1. The V and J ends lost 6 bases and 9 bases, in that order; junction bases with no gene match: 5. The germline gives CDR1 SGHRS, CDR2 YFSETQ. CDR3 size: 12 residues. CDR3 in DNA: TGCGCCAGCAAGGACAGGGTCAGTGAGCAGTTCTTC. Encoded protein: CASKDRVSEQFF.

The V and J genes are TRBV2 and TRBJ2-7; TRBD1 is a possible D gene (6 bases). The DNA end is more similar to TRBJ2-5, so the J call may be wrong. The CDR3 covers 16 residues. In germline, CDR1 is SNHLY, CDR2 FYNNEI. This chain's CDR3 is CASSEARGGALETQYF. The DNA for the CDR3 is TGTGCCAGCAGTGAAGCCAGGGGTGGAGCCCTAGAGACCCAGTACTTC.

J is TRBJ2-4 and V is TRBV18, with a tentative D call TRBD1 (5 bases). The DNA end lines up better with TRBJ2-7; the J call may be wrong. The CDR3 totals 15 residues. The germline V gene has CDR1 KGHSH and CDR2 LQKENI. CDR3 sequence: CASSRSPRVVNEQYF. The DNA of the CDR3 is TGTGCCAGCTCACGCTCGCCCAGGGTGGTTAACGAGCAGTACTTC.

A word on this clonotype: At one of its ends the junction is not consistent with the germline gene, which may arise from a read error. The rearrangement links TRBV29-1 to TRBJ2-5, with 9 positions matching TRBD1. The CDR3 loop spans 14 amino acids. The germline V gene has CDR1 SQVTM and CDR2 ANQGSEA. Here the CDR3 DNA reads TGCAGCGTTAAAGAGGGGACAGGGAAAGAGACCCAGTACTTC. The encoded protein is CSVKEGTGKETQYF.

The rearrangement uses TRBV3-1 and TRBJ2-5, with 7 bases identical to TRBD2. V dropped 6 bases and J dropped 5; count of bases not matched to a gene: 9. The CDR3 contains 14 residues. The germline CDR1 and CDR2 sequences are LGHDT and YNNKEL (reference sequence). The CDR3 DNA reads as TGTGCCAGCAGTTCCACTAGCGATTGGGAGACCCAGTACTTC. Translating it yields CASSSTSDWETQYF.

This clonotype was observed a handful of times. A clone one base away is much larger, so this may be a read error. This rearrangement joins TRBV7-9 to TRBJ2-1, with a weak D call TRBD2 (6 bases). CDR3 size: 15 residues. V lost 3 bases to trimming and J lost 2 bases, with 11 bases between them. Germline assignment: CDR1 SEHNR and CDR2 FQNEAQ (reference sequence). In DNA, the CDR3 is TGTGCCAGCAGCTTGAGACTAGAGACCTACAATGAGCAGTTCTTC. It is translated as CASSLRLETYNEQFF.

This clonotype was seen a handful of times. V is TRBV20-1 and J is TRBJ2-5; TRBD1 agrees at 9 bases. Germline V CDR1 and CDR2: DFQATT, SNEGSKA (reference sequence). The CDR3 spans 15 residues. The junction had 9 bases not matched to a gene; V was cut back by 6 bases and J by 1 base. The CDR3 is CSAEGQGDGQETQYF. The CDR3 coding sequence is TGCAGTGCCGAGGGACAGGGCGATGGCCAAGAGACCCAGTACTTC.

This clonotype was found a few times. V gene TRBV6-5 combines with J gene TRBJ1-2; no clear D. Deletions cut 2 bases from V and 10 bases from J, with 11 bases between. The length of the CDR3 is 12 residues. The V gene's germline CDR1 is MNHEY and CDR2 SVGAGI. The CDR3 loop reads CASSYNSAHYTF. CDR3 in DNA: TGTGCCAGCAGTTACAATTCGGCCCACTACACCTTC.

The gene calls are TRBV20-1 and TRBJ1-3, with 8 bases identical to TRBD1. There are 15 residues in the CDR3. Germline V gene lookup returns CDR1 DFQATT and CDR2 SNEGSKA (reference sequence). Trimming removed 0 bases from V and 4 bases from J; junction bases left unmatched: 5. In nucleotides, the CDR3 is TGCAGTGCTAGAGATAGCAGGGGGCCGGGAAACACCATATATTTT. Residues: CSARDSRGPGNTIYF.

The J gene is TRBJ2-1, the V gene TRBV20-1, with 11 bases fitting TRBD2. CDR1 is DFQATT and CDR2 is SNEGSKA in the germline V gene (reference sequence). Trimming at V came to 4 bases and at J to 6 bases, leaving 5 bases not matched to a gene. This CDR3 is built from 14 residues. CDR3 loop: CSAIVAGGVNEQFF. CDR3 nucleotide sequence: TGCAGTGCTATTGTAGCGGGAGGGGTCAATGAGCAGTTCTTC.

The J gene is TRBJ1-2, the V gene TRBV20-1, with D maybe TRBD1 (6 bases). Between the trimmed V and J ends, which lost 3 bases and 5 bases, there was a span of 13 bases. Germline V CDR1 and CDR2: DFQATT, SNEGSKA (reference sequence). The CDR3 has 13 amino acids. CDR3 nucleotide sequence: TGCAGTGCTAGGCGGACAGAAAAATATGGCTACACCTTC. It specifies CSARRTEKYGYTF.

This clonotype was detected once. The chain recombines TRBV20-1 with TRBJ1-3, with a tentative D call TRBD1 (6 bases). Trimming pared 6 bases from V and 4 bases from J, leaving 16 bases between. Per the germline V gene, CDR1 is DFQATT and CDR2 is SNEGSKA (reference sequence). The CDR3 is 14 residues long. The CDR3 here is CSAPLQGSGNTIYF. CDR3 nucleotides: TGCAGTGCCCCTTTACAGGGATCAGGAAACACCATATATTTT.

This clonotype turned up a few times. The chain combines TRBV27 with TRBJ2-5, with 9 bases that match TRBD1. This CDR3 spans 14 amino acids. Germline CDR1 MNHEY, CDR2 SMNVEV (reference sequence). Unmatched junction bases numbered 1, after V lost 1 base and J lost 4 bases. The CDR3 DNA sequence: TGTGCCAGCAGTTTATACAGGGGGCGAGAGACCCAGTACTTC. It translates to CASSLYRGRETQYF.

V usage is TRBV3-1 and J usage is TRBJ2-5, with D possibly matching TRBD2 (5 bases). The CDR3 loop spans 14 amino acids. The V gene's germline CDR1 is LGHDT and CDR2 YNNKEL (reference sequence). V lost 2 bases, J lost 5 bases, and 12 bases lay in between. Written as DNA, the CDR3 is TGTGCCAGCAGCCAATCCGGCGGGTTGGAGACCCAGTACTTC. It specifies CASSQSGGLETQYF.